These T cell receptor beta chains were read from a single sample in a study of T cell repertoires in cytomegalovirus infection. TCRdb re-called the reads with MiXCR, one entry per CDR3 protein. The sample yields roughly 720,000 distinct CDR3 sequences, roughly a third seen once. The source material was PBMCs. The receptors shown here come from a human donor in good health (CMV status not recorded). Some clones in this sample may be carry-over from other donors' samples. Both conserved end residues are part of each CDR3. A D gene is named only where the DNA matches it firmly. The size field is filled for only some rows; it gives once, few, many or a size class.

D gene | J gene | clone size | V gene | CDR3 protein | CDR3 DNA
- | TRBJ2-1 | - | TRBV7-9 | CASSRTGFDYNEQFF | TGTGCCAGCAGCCGTACAGGGTTTGACTACAATGAGCAGTTCTTC
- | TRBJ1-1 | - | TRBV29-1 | CSVEDLGRAGGNTEAFF | TGCAGCGTTGAAGATCTGGGCAGGGCGGGGGGAAACACTGAAGCTTTCTTT
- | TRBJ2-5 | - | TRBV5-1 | CASRKYGGAEETQYF | TGCGCCAGCAGGAAGTATGGGGGCGCAGAAGAGACCCAGTACTTC
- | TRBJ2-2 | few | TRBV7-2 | CASRDSSATGELFF | TGTGCCAGCAGAGATTCTAGCGCCACCGGGGAGCTGTTTTTT
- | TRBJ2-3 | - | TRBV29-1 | CSVVLGGAVTDTQYF | TGCAGCGTTGTACTTGGCGGGGCCGTCACAGATACGCAGTATTTT
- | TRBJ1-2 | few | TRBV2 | CASSEAQRWGRHYGYTF | TGTGCCAGCAGTGAAGCGCAGAGGTGGGGAAGGCACTATGGCTACACCTTC
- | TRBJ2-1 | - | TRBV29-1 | CSVETLWSRSSYNEQFF | TGCAGCGTTGAAACTCTATGGTCCAGGAGCTCCTACAATGAGCAGTTCTTC
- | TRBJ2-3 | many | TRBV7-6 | CASSLSDSTDTQYF | TGTGCCAGCAGCTTATCGGACAGCACAGATACGCAGTATTTT
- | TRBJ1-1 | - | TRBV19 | CASSTQGRKNTEAFF | TGTGCCAGTAGTACACAGGGACGGAAGAACACTGAAGCTTTCTTT
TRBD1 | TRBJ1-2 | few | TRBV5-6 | CASSLQGQGPSYGYTF | TGTGCCAGCAGCTTGCAAGGACAGGGACCGTCCTATGGCTACACCTTC
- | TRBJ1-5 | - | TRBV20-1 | CSARPFGGARNQPQHF | TGCAGTGCTAGACCCTTCGGTGGGGCGCGCAATCAGCCCCAGCATTTT
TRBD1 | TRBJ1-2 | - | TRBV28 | CASTLPGTGGSGYTF | TGTGCCAGCACCTTGCCCGGGACAGGGGGAAGTGGCTACACCTTC
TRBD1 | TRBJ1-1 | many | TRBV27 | CASSRTGSTEAFF | TGTGCCAGCAGCAGGACAGGTTCCACTGAAGCTTTCTTT
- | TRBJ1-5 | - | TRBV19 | CASSADRNSNQPQHF | TGTGCCAGTAGTGCCGACAGGAATAGCAATCAGCCCCAGCATTTT
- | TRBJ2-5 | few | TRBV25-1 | CASSEAGLETQYF | TGTGCCAGCAGTGAGGCAGGGCTAGAGACCCAGTACTTC
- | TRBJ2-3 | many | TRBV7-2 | CASSAGNTQYF | TGTGCCAGCTCCGCGGGGAATACGCAGTATTTT
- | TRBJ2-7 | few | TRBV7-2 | CASSLQRAGLEQYF | TGTGCCAGCAGCTTACAGAGAGCGGGTCTCGAGCAGTACTTC
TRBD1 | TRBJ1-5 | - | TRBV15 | CATSRGQGANQPQHF | TGTGCCACCAGCAGAGGACAGGGGGCCAATCAGCCCCAGCATTTT